This TCR beta chain is drawn from a study of T cells after yellow fever vaccination. Study as a whole: SMART-Seq v4 Ultra Low Input served to prepare low-cell-number fractions. Regarding the study as a whole: Abundant clonotypes from the bulk population could have been carried over as contaminants into FACS-sorted repertoires. The secondary response was weaker, and its peak arrived faster, on day 5 versus 15.

TCRdb itself ran the 5' RACE reads through MiXCR, one entry per CDR3 protein. The data hold about 510,000 distinct CDR3 sequences, with 20% to 25% observed a single time. With regard to this clonotype: The antigen remains undetermined.

Germline assignment: CDR1 MNHEY and CDR2 SMNVEV (reference sequence). The germline V and J ends were trimmed by 6 bases and 7 bases, with 20 bases remaining between them. CDR3 size: 15 residues. The TCR comes from a man younger than 35 who received the YFV17D yellow fever vaccine. The chain uses TRBV27 and TRBJ2-3; the D gene could be TRBD1 or TRBD2 (7 bases each). The sequencing used PBMCs, collected approximately 22 days after the first yellow fever vaccination. The DNA for the CDR3 is TGTGCCAGCAGGGAAGCGGGACAGCCAGGGCATACGCAGTATTTT. This encodes CASREAGQPGHTQYF.